Shown below are 6 T cell receptor beta chains from a single sample sequenced in a study of cytotoxic CD8 clonotypes in ibrutinib-treated CLL. Here immunoSEQ multiplex PCR was the method, and the copy in TCRdb shows in-frame clones only, minus some. The sample includes over 100,000 clones, approximately 83% of them seen just once. The sample consisted of PBMCs, taken after 24 months of ibrutinib treatment. These receptors all stem from a human donor with chronic lymphocytic leukemia.

The chain uses TRBV28 and TRBJ2-5, with no clear D. CDR1 and CDR2 (germline): MDHEN, SYDVKM. The CDR3 spans 12 residues. V was clipped by 3 bases and J by 6 bases, with 8 bases between them. The CDR3 nucleotides are TGTGCCAGCAGTTTTACTGGAAAGACCCAGTACTTC. Translating it yields CASSFTGKTQYF. Based on the CDR3 plus reference TRBV28 and TRBJ2-5, the full variable domain is DVKVTQSSRYLVKRTGEKVFLECVQDMDHENMFWYRQDPGLGLRLIYFSYDVKMKEKGDIPEGYSVSREKKERFSLILESASTNQTSMYLCASSFTGKTQYFGPGTRLLVL.

This clone appeared a single time. This chain joins TRBV19 and TRBJ1-4; 7 nucleotides line up with TRBD1. The ends lost 6 bases at V and 8 bases at J; junction bases unmatched: 15. This CDR3 is built from 16 residues. The germline V gene encodes CDR1 LNHDA and CDR2 SQIVND (reference sequence). The CDR3 region is CASREIYRGIREKLFF. CDR3 sequence (DNA): TGTGCCAGTAGAGAAATATACAGGGGAATAAGAGAAAAACTGTTTTTT.

Here the CDR3 DNA reads TGTGCCAGCAGCCTCAGGTTGGGAACAGGGCGAGATTTTAGCAATCAGCCCCAGCATTTT. This sequence encodes CASSLRLGTGRDFSNQPQHF. The genes are TRBV27 and TRBJ1-5; the D gene is possibly TRBD1 (6 bases). Deletions cut 6 bases from V and 0 bases from J, with 27 bases between. Germline V gene sequence: CDR1 MNHEY, CDR2 SMNVEV (reference sequence). The CDR3 spans 20 residues.

This chain links TRBV7-9 with TRBJ2-6; perhaps TRBD1 as D (5 bases). The CDR3 has 15 amino acids. V was shortened by 5 bases and J by 8 bases, with 16 bases between the two germline ends. From germline, CDR1 is SEHNR and CDR2 FQNEAQ (reference sequence). CDR3 residues: CASSLVRQGTNVLTF. CDR3 sequence (DNA): TGTGCCAGCAGCCTCGTGCGCCAGGGTACCAACGTCCTGACTTTC.

The chain uses TRBV6-6 and TRBJ2-3; a weak D match, TRBD2 (7 bases). The CDR3 extends over 15 amino acids. From germline, CDR1 is MNHNY and CDR2 SVGAGI (reference sequence). Trimming removed 4 bases at V and 5 bases at J, with 16 bases between. In DNA form, the CDR3 reads TGTGCCAGCAGTTTCTGGGGGGGGCCTGAAGATACGCAGTATTTT. As protein: CASSFWGGPEDTQYF.

This clone showed up just once. The gene calls are TRBV27 and TRBJ1-4; D call uncertain. In germline, CDR1 is MNHEY, CDR2 SMNVEV (reference sequence). The germline V and J ends were trimmed by 3 bases and 0 bases, with 20 bases remaining between them. The CDR3 spans 19 residues. CDR3 sequence reads: CASSFRAEPLLATNEKLFF. CDR3 in DNA: TGTGCCAGCAGTTTTCGGGCGGAGCCACTGCTGGCAACTAATGAAAAACTGTTTTTT.